The T cell receptor beta chain under discussion was sequenced for a study of T cell changes during pregnancy in multiple sclerosis. The protocol was immunoSEQ multiplex PCR, while the TCRdb copy is restricted to in-frame clones and leaves out a portion. The sample yields 40,000 to 55,000 clones, about nine tenths seen once. Germline assignment: CDR1 MGHRA and CDR2 YSYEKL. With 0 bases clipped from V and 9 bases from J, the junction kept 17 bases outside the gene matches. This CDR3 region has 19 residues. The sequenced sample was CD4+ T cells from peripheral blood mononuclear cells, obtained after pregnancy. The sequence was obtained from a female donor in good health, enrolled as a control in a pregnancy study. V and J are TRBV4-1 and TRBJ2-1, with TRBD2 matching 10 bases. As DNA, the CDR3 is TGCGCCAGCAGCCAAGATCCTGATAGCGGGAGGCTTAGAAGGGTTGAGCAGTTCTTC. It yields the protein CASSQDPDSGRLRRVEQFF.